A single sample gave rise to the 6 T cell receptor beta chains below, sequenced in a study of blood T cell repertoires in COVID-19. Sequencing used immunoSEQ multiplex PCR; TCRdb keeps in-frame clones, though not all of them. Of about 150,000 clones listed, over 70% were seen once; the top ten hold under 0.75%. The material sequenced was peripheral blood. The receptors here all came from a man between 60 and 70 years old with acute or convalescent COVID-19.

The V gene is TRBV19, the J gene TRBJ2-2, with 12 bases matching TRBD2. CDR1 is LNHDA, CDR2 SQIVND, per germline (reference sequence). V shed 4 bases and J 7 bases; nucleotides not matched to a gene: 7. CDR3 length equals 16 residues. CDR3 DNA: TGTGCCAGTAGTAACCTAGCGGGAGGGCCGGTCGGGGAGCTGTTTTTT. Translating it yields CASSNLAGGPVGELFF. Full variable domain (rest looked up from reference TRBV19 and TRBJ2-2): DGGITQSPKYLFRKEGQNVTLSCEQNLNHDAMYWYRQDPGQGLRLIYYSQIVNDFQKGDIAEGYSVSREKKESFPLTVTSAQKNPTAFYLCASSNLAGGPVGELFFGEGSRLTVL.

The chain joins TRBV6-5 to TRBJ1-1; 8 bases line up with TRBD1. Germline V CDR1 and CDR2: MNHEY, SVGAGI. This CDR3 has 13 residues. Unmatched junction bases numbered 5, after V lost 7 bases and J lost 4 bases. This chain's CDR3 is CASKDRVGTEAFF. In nucleotides, the CDR3 is TGTGCCAGCAAGGACAGGGTCGGCACTGAAGCTTTCTTT.

The chain is built from TRBV9 and TRBJ2-2, with 16 positions matching TRBD2. The V segment lost 4 bases and the J segment 4 bases; nucleotides outside the gene matches: 7. The length of the CDR3 is 18 residues. Per the germline V gene, CDR1 is SGDLS and CDR2 is YYNGEE. As DNA, the CDR3 is TGTGCCAGCAGCCCAGGGACTAGCGGGGGGGCCGGCACCGGGGAGCTGTTTTTT. Its translation: CASSPGTSGGAGTGELFF.

Regarding this clone: This sample also contains other DNA sequences that code for the same CDR3. In nucleotides, the CDR3 is TGCGCCAGTGGGACTTCGGGCACCGGGGAGCTGTTTTTT. As protein: CASGTSGTGELFF. The genes are TRBV10-2 and TRBJ2-2; tentative D call: TRBD2 (6 bases). V shed 9 bases and J shed 4 bases, with 12 bases lying between them. This CDR3 contains 13 residues. Germline V gene sequence: CDR1 WSHSY, CDR2 SAAADI.

The chain uses TRBV2 and TRBJ1-1, with D possibly matching TRBD1 (6 bases). CDR1 is SNHLY, CDR2 FYNNEI, per germline. V gave up 1 base and J gave up 7 bases, with 10 bases separating them. There are 13 residues in the CDR3. As DNA, the CDR3 is TGTGCCAGCAGTGAAGTACAGGGTAGTGAAGCTTTCTTT. Protein sequence: CASSEVQGSEAFF.

The V and J genes are TRBV18 and TRBJ2-5, with D tentatively TRBD1 (6 bases). This CDR3 is built from 16 residues. The germline V and J ends were trimmed by 5 bases and 2 bases, with 18 bases remaining between them. In germline, CDR1 is KGHSH, CDR2 LQKENI. The CDR3 here is CASSTRQAIRQETQYF. CDR3 sequence (DNA): TGTGCCAGCTCAACTCGACAGGCGATCCGTCAAGAGACCCAGTACTTC.